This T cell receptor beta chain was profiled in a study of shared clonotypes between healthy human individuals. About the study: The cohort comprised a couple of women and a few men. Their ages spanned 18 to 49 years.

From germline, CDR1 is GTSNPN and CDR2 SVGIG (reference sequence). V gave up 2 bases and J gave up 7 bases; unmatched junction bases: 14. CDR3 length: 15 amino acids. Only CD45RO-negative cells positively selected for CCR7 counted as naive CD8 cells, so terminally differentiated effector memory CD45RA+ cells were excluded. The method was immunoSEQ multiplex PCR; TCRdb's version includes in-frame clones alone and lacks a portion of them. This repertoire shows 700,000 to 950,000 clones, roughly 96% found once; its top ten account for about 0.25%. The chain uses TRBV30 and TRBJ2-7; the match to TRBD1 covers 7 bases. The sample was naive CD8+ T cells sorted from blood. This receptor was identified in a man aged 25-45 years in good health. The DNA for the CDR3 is TGTGCCTGGAGTCATTGGGACAGAACCACGGCAGAGCAGTACTTC. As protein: CAWSHWDRTTAEQYF.